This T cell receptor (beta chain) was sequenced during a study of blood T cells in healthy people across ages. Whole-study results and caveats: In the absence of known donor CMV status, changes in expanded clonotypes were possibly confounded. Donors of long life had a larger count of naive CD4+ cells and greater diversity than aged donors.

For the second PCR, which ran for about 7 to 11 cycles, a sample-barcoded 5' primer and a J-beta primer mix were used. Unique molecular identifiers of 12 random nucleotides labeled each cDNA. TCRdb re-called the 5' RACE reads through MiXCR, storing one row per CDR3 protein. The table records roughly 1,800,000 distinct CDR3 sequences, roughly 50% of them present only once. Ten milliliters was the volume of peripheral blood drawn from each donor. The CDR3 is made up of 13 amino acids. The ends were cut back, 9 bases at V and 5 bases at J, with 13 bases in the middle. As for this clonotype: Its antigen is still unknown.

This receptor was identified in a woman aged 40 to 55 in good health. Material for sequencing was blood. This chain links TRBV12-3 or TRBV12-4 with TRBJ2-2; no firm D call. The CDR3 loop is CASWALLTGELFF. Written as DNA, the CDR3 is TGTGCCAGTTGGGCACTTTTAACCGGGGAGCTGTTTTTT.